The 10 T cell receptor beta chains given below trace back to one sample, sequenced in a study of CD8+CD57+ T cells in acquired aplastic anemia. CDR3 and TCR beta VDJ profiling relied on a genomic DNA template. Each CDR3 protein is one row after TCRdb ran MiXCR on the reads. Among about 190,000 distinct CDR3 sequences, around 50% were seen once, and the ten largest hold about 15%. The source material was sorted CD4+, CD8+, or CD8+CD57+ T cells (not recorded which) from PBMCs. These receptors were collected from a human donor in good health, serving as a control.

The sample holds a few counts of this clonotype. The gene calls are TRBV10-3 and TRBJ1-2; 11 bases agree with TRBD1. V was clipped by 6 bases and J by 4 bases; unmatched bases: 7. CDR1 is ENHRY and CDR2 is SYGVKD in the germline V gene. The CDR3 has 15 amino acids. CDR3 loop: CAISKPGTGGYGYTF. CDR3 nucleotide sequence: TGTGCCATCAGCAAACCCGGGACAGGGGGCTATGGCTACACCTTC.

The CDR3 DNA reads TGTGCCAGTAGTAAGATATCCGGGACAGGGGTCTCCTACGAGCAGTACTTC. As protein: CASSKISGTGVSYEQYF. V and J are TRBV7-2 and TRBJ2-7, with 10 nucleotides matching TRBD1. From germline, CDR1 is SGHTA and CDR2 FQGNSA. The CDR3 spans 17 residues. Losses at the gene ends were 9 bases for V and 0 bases for J; bases not matched to a gene: 14.

This clonotype was counted ten times or more. CDR3 nucleotide sequence: TGCGCCAGCAGCCAGTACACAGGGATTAGTAACTATGGCTACACCTTC. Its protein is CASSQYTGISNYGYTF. The rearrangement uses TRBV4-1 and TRBJ1-2; D possibly corresponds to TRBD1 (6 bases). The V end lost 3 bases, the J end lost 1 base, and 15 bases lay between the germline ends. Per the germline V gene, CDR1 is MGHRA and CDR2 is YSYEKL. CDR3 length: 16 residues.

There are many counts of this clonotype. This chain uses TRBV10-3 with TRBJ1-3, with D perhaps matching TRBD1 (6 bases). The CDR3 has 16 amino acids. Trimming removed 6 bases from V and 3 bases from J, with 18 bases in between. Germline V gives CDR1 ENHRY, CDR2 SYGVKD. For the CDR3, the DNA is TGTGCCATCAGCGGGGATCAGGGGAATGGTGGAAACACCATATATTTT. This sequence encodes CAISGDQGNGGNTIYF.

This clonotype is a singleton in its sample. The rearrangement uses TRBV2 and TRBJ2-2, with 9 bases that match TRBD2. The V gene's germline CDR1 is SNHLY and CDR2 FYNNEI. Trimming removed 1 base from V and 6 bases from J; junction bases left unmatched: 3. The CDR3 loop spans 15 amino acids. CDR3: CASSEGTSAPGELFF. Here the CDR3 DNA reads TGTGCCAGCAGTGAAGGGACTAGCGCCCCCGGGGAGCTGTTTTTT.

This clonotype was seen repeatedly, ten times or more. The chain combines TRBV11-2 with TRBJ2-5, with 7 bases fitting TRBD1. J was trimmed by 4 bases and V by 5 bases; bases with no gene match: 13. The CDR3 extends over 16 amino acids. CDR1 SGHAT and CDR2 FQNNGV come from the germline V gene. The CDR3 sequence is CASSLLRDSLGETQYF. The CDR3 nucleotides are TGTGCCAGCAGCCTTCTCCGGGACAGTCTTGGAGAGACCCAGTACTTC. Variable domain in full (rest from reference TRBV11-2 and TRBJ2-5): EAGVAQSPRYKIIEKRQSVAFWCNPISGHATLYWYQQILGQGPKLLIQFQNNGVVDDSQLPKDRFSAERLKGVDSTLKIQPAKLEDSAVYLCASSLLRDSLGETQYFGPGTRLLVL.

This clonotype is a singleton in its sample. The chain combines TRBV6-5 with TRBJ2-7, with D uncertain. The length of the CDR3 is 13 residues. Germline CDR1 MNHEY, CDR2 SVGAGI. V was cut by 0 bases and J by 5 bases, with 8 bases left in between. The CDR3 is CASSYSRLDEQYF. The CDR3 region has the DNA TGTGCCAGCAGTTACTCGAGGTTGGACGAGCAGTACTTC.

The chain is built from TRBV2 and TRBJ1-5; tentatively, D is TRBD1 (6 bases). The germline V and J ends were trimmed by 8 bases and 3 bases, with 20 bases remaining between them. This CDR3 region has 16 residues. Germline V gene lookup returns CDR1 SNHLY and CDR2 FYNNEI. The CDR3 reads CASLVWSDSSNQPQHF. The CDR3 coding sequence is TGTGCCAGCCTGGTATGGTCGGACAGCTCCAATCAGCCCCAGCATTTT. The complete variable domain, with remaining parts taken from reference TRBV2 and TRBJ1-5, reads EPEVTQTPSHQVTQMGQEVILRCVPISNHLYFYWYRQILGQKVEFLVSFYNNEISEKSEIFDDQFSVERPDGSNFTLKIRSTKLEDSAMYFCASLVWSDSSNQPQHFGDGTRLSIL.

This clonotype was detected once. V and J are TRBV7-7 and TRBJ2-5; unclear D gene. V was pared by 1 base and J by 2 bases, with 8 bases between. The CDR3 length is 14 residues. CDR1 is SSHAT and CDR2 is FNYEAQ in the germline V gene (reference sequence). CDR3 residues: CASSLDRSQETQYF. CDR3 coding DNA: TGTGCCAGCAGCTTAGACAGATCACAAGAGACCCAGTACTTC.

The chain is built from TRBV5-1 and TRBJ1-3; D call uncertain. The V end was cut by 4 bases, the J end by 0 bases, with 23 bases between. Germline V gene sequence: CDR1 SGHRS, CDR2 YFSETQ. There are 19 residues in the CDR3. The CDR3, as DNA: TGCGCCAGCAGCGTGGGCAACCGCGGGAGGGTGACCTCTGGAAACACCATATATTTT. Translated: CASSVGNRGRVTSGNTIYF.